A single sample is the source of the 7 T cell receptor beta chains below, sequenced in a study of shared clonotypes between healthy human individuals. TCRdb keeps only in-frame clones here, not all; method: immunoSEQ multiplex PCR. This table holds around 2.5 million clones, roughly 93% found once. Input material: naive CD4+ T cells from PBMCs. As to subset: CD45RA+ positively selected. The receptors here all came from a young man in good health. Some clones in this sample may be carry-over from other donors' samples.

The rearrangement links TRBV4-1 to TRBJ1-6; possible D gene TRBD1, 5 bases. Germline V lookup: CDR1 MGHRA, CDR2 YSYEKL. V was cut by 4 bases and J by 7 bases, with 17 bases left in between. The CDR3 is 16 amino acids. CDR3 protein: CASSPWGRDSNSPLHF. CDR3 bases: TGCGCCAGCAGCCCCTGGGGCCGCGACAGCAATTCACCCCTCCACTTT.

The J gene is TRBJ2-2, the V gene TRBV27; D not resolved. V was cut by 3 bases and J by 1 base, with 9 bases left in between. CDR1 and CDR2 from the germline V gene are MNHEY and SMNVEV (reference sequence). The CDR3 is made up of 15 amino acids. The CDR3 sequence is CASSFFPRNTGELFF. The CDR3 DNA is TGTGCCAGCAGTTTCTTCCCAAGGAACACCGGGGAGCTGTTTTTT.

This clone is a singleton in its sample. V is TRBV6-5 and J is TRBJ2-1, with D unresolved. This CDR3 region has 14 residues. The germline V gene has CDR1 MNHEY and CDR2 SVGAGI. Trimming took off 7 bases at V and 5 bases at J, with 15 bases between the two ends. The CDR3 DNA sequence: TGTGCCAGCACCTCTCCGACTTGGGACAATGAGCAGTTCTTC. It yields the protein CASTSPTWDNEQFF.

The chain combines TRBV5-1 with TRBJ1-4; 7 nucleotides match TRBD1. V shed 4 bases and J 4 bases; nucleotides not matched to a gene: 4. Germline V gives CDR1 SGHRS, CDR2 YFSETQ. The CDR3 runs to 14 residues. The CDR3 reads CASSTGQVNEKLFF. The CDR3 region has the DNA TGCGCCAGCAGCACCGGACAGGTTAATGAAAAACTGTTTTTT.

This chain links TRBV7-2 with TRBJ2-2; 7 bases match TRBD2. CDR3 length: 15 amino acids. In germline, CDR1 is SGHTA, CDR2 FQGNSA. V shed 0 bases and J 6 bases; nucleotides not matched to a gene: 4. The chain's CDR3 is CASSLASREPGELFF. CDR3 sequence (DNA): TGTGCCAGCAGCTTAGCATCGCGGGAGCCCGGGGAGCTGTTTTTT.

The chain employs TRBV18 and TRBJ1-2; perhaps TRBD1 as D (6 bases). Germline assignment: CDR1 KGHSH and CDR2 LQKENI. V was cut by 6 bases and J by 8 bases, with 22 bases left in between. This CDR3 is built from 15 residues. In DNA, the CDR3 is TGTGCCAGCTCCCCGATTAAGGGGGAGGTGGTCGGCTACACCTTC. Its protein product is CASSPIKGEVVGYTF. The full variable domain, rest sourced from reference TRBV18 and TRBJ1-2, is NAGVMQNPRHLVRRRGQEARLRCSPMKGHSHVYWYRQLPEEGLKFMVYLQKENIIDESGMPKERFSAEFPKEGPSILRIQQVVRGDSAAYFCASSPIKGEVVGYTFGSGTRLTVV.

The gene calls are TRBV18 and TRBJ2-7, with 10 bases that match TRBD2. Per germline, CDR1 KGHSH and CDR2 LQKENI. The CDR3 loop spans 15 amino acids. V lost 2 bases to trimming and J lost 2 bases; unmatched junction nucleotides: 3. The CDR3 is CASSPTSGTTYEQYF. In DNA, the CDR3 is TGTGCCAGCTCACCAACTAGCGGGACCACCTACGAGCAGTACTTC.